This T cell receptor (beta chain) was documented in a study of molecular identifiers for immune sequencing clone quantification. Findings of the study overall: In naive cells, clones above 20 RNA copies held under 1% of molecules, whereas in effector cells they held over 99%.

Comment on this clonotype: Antigen specificity is unknown. Just one base apart from a much larger clone, this may be a read error.

CDR1 SGHRS and CDR2 YFSETQ come from the germline V gene. This CDR3 contains 14 residues. MiXCR was run by TCRdb on the PCR reads, yielding one entry per CDR3 protein. The data show about 640,000 distinct CDR3 sequences, 15% to 20% seen once. The gene calls are TRBV5-1 and TRBJ1-4; a weak D match, TRBD1 (6 bases). Specimen: naive CD8+ T cells from blood, with Jurkat cell RNA spiked in. Subset meaning: FACS-sorted CD8+CD4-CCR7+CD45RA+ naive T cells. This TCR was sampled from a human donor in good health. Some libraries in this study had Jurkat cell RNA spiked in. Here the CDR3 reads CAGSWDTGSEKLFF. In nucleotides, the CDR3 is TGCGCCGGCAGCTGGGACACTGGGTCGGAAAAACTGTTTTTT.